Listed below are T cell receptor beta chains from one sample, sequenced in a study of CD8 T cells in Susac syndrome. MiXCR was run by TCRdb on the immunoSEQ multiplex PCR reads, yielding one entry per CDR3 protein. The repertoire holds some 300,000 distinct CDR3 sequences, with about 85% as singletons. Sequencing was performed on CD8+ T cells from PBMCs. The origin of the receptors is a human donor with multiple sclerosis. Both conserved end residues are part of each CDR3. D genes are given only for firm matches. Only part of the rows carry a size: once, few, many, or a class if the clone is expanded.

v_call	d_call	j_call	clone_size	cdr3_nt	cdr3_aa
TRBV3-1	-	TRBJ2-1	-	TGTGCCAGCAGCCAAGTAAGGTTCAATGAGCAGTTCTTC	CASSQVRFNEQFF
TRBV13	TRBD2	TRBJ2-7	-	TGTGCCAGCAGCTTGCTCGGGGCTAGCGGAATCTACGAGCAGTATTTC	CASSLLGASGIYEQYF
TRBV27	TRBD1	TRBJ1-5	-	TGTGCCAGCAGTGCCGGGACAGGGAGAATGCGGCCCCAGCATTTT	CASSAGTGRMRPQHF
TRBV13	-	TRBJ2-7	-	TGTGCCAGCAGCTTAGGGGGGGACCTCTACGAGCAGTACTTC	CASSLGGDLYEQYF
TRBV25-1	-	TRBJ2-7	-	TGTGCCAGCGGATGGACAGAGGGATCCTACGAGCAGTACTTC	CASGWTEGSYEQYF
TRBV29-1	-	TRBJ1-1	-	TGCAGCGTTATGTTCGGGAGGGGAAGGACTGAAGCTTTCTTT	CSVMFGRGRTEAFF
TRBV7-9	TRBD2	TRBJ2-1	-	TGTGCCAGCAGCCCGGGACTAGTAGCTGAGCAGTTCTTC	CASSPGLVAEQFF
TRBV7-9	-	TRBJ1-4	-	TGTGCCAGCAGGGAACAGGGTCCAAAACTGTTTTTT	CASREQGPKLFF
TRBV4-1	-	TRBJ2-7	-	TGCGCCAGCAGCCAAGATACAGGAGGGAGGAGGGACGAGCAGTACTTC	CASSQDTGGRRDEQYF
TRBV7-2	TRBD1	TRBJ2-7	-	TGTGCCAGCAGTCCGGGACAGGACATCTCCTACGAGCAGTACTTC	CASSPGQDISYEQYF
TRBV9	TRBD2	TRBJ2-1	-	TGTGCCAGCAGCGCTAGCGGGAGGGCCTGGAATGAGCAGTTCTTC	CASSASGRAWNEQFF
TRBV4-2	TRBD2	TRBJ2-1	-	TGTGCCAGCATCGAAAGAGCGGGGAGGGTCCCCAATGAGCAGTTCTTC	CASIERAGRVPNEQFF
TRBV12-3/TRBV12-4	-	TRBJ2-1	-	TGTGCCAGCTCCTATTCCTACAATGAGCAGTTCTTC	CASSYSYNEQFF
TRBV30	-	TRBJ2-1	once	TGTGCCTGGAGTGTGTCCAATGAGCAGTTCTTC	CAWSVSNEQFF
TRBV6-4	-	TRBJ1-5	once	TGTGCCAGCAGTCCCCTTGTTGCGTTCGGTCGGGTAGGTCCAAATCAGCCCCAGCATTTT	CASSPLVAFGRVGPNQPQHF
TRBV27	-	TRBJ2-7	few	TGTGCCAGCAGTTTAGCGGGGCCTATCTCCTACGAGCAGTACTTC	CASSLAGPISYEQYF
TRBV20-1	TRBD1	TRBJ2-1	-	TGCAGTGCTAAACGGACAGGGAGCTCCTACAATGAGCAGTTCTTC	CSAKRTGSSYNEQFF
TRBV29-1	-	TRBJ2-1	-	TGCAGCGCCGGTAGGGGGGAGCAGTTCTTC	CSAGRGEQFF
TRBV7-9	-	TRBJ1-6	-	TGTGCCAGCAGCTTAATCGAGGGAGTCAGGTCACCCCTCCACTTT	CASSLIEGVRSPLHF
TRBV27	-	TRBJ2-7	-	TGTGCCAGCAGGCCGGGACTAGGGGGCGGGCAGTACTTC	CASRPGLGGGQYF
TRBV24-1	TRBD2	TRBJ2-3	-	TGTGCCACCAGTGATCCCGAGCTCCATACTAGCGGAGCTAGCACAGATACGCAGTATTTT	CATSDPELHTSGASTDTQYF
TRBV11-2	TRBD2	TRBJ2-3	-	TGTGCCAGCAGCTTAGTGCCCCTAGCGGGAGAAGATACGCAGTATTTT	CASSLVPLAGEDTQYF
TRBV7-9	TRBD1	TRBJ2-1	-	TGTGCCAGCAGCTTAGCGTGGACAGGGCTGAATGAGCAGTTCTTC	CASSLAWTGLNEQFF
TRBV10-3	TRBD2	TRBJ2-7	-	TGTGCCATCAGTGAAGGACTAGCGGGAGTCTACGAGCAGTACTTC	CAISEGLAGVYEQYF
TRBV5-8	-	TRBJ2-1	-	TGTGCCATGAACGCGATACCGGCCTCCTCCTACAATGAGCAGTTCTTC	CAMNAIPASSYNEQFF
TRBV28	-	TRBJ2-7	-	TGTGCCTTGACAAGTGCTCGGGTGAGCTACGAGCAGTACTTC	CALTSARVSYEQYF
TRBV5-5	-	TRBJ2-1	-	TGTGCCAGCAGCTTGCCAGTCGGAGCGCGACCTAATGAGCAGTTCTTC	CASSLPVGARPNEQFF
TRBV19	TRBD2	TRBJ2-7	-	TGTGCCAGTAGTATCGGACTAGCGGATTCCTACGAGCAGTACTTC	CASSIGLADSYEQYF
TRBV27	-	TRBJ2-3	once	TGTGCCAGCAAGGAGTTAGGGGATACGCAGTATTTT	CASKELGDTQYF
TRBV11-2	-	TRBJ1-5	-	TGTGCCAGCAGCTTAGGGCGGGAGAATCAGCCCCAGCATTTT	CASSLGRENQPQHF
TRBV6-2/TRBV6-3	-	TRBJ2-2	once	TGTGCCAGCAGGAAGACAGGAAGGACCGGGGAGCTGTTTTTT	CASRKTGRTGELFF
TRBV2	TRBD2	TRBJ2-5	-	TGTGCCAGCAGCGATACTAGCGGGAGACAAGAGACCCAGTACTTC	CASSDTSGRQETQYF
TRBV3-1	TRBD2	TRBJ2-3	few	TGTGCCAGCAGCCCGGGACTAGCGGGGGCCACAGATACGCAGTATTTT	CASSPGLAGATDTQYF
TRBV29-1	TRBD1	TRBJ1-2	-	TGCAGCGCTTCGGGTACAGGGGAGGACGGCCACACCTTC	CSASGTGEDGHTF
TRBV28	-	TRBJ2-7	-	TGTGCCAGCAGGGGACCCACTCCTCCGTACGAGCAGTACTTC	CASRGPTPPYEQYF
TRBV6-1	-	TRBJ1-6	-	TGTGCCAGCAGTGAAGAGTACTCCTATAATTCACCCCTCCACTTT	CASSEEYSYNSPLHF
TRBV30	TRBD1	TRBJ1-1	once	TGTGCCTGGAAGGGGACAGGGGGTAACACTGAAGCTTTCTTT	CAWKGTGGNTEAFF
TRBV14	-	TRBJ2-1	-	TGTGCCAGCAGCCCGTGGGATTCCTTGGATGAGCAGTTCTTC	CASSPWDSLDEQFF
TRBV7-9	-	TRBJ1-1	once	TGTGCCAGCAGCTTAGCTTCGAGGGAAGCTTTCTTT	CASSLASREAFF
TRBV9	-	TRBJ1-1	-	TGTGCCAGCAGCGTAGGGAAAGGGAGAGTGAACACTGAAGCTTTCTTT	CASSVGKGRVNTEAFF
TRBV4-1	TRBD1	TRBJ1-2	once	TGCGCCAGCAGCCAAGACACAAACCCCAGGGGGCACTATGGCTACACCTTC	CASSQDTNPRGHYGYTF
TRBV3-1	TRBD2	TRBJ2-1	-	TGTGCCAGCGCAGGCGGGAGGGGAGGCAATGAGCAGTTCTTC	CASAGGRGGNEQFF
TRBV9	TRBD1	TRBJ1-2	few	TGTGCCAGTGGGGACAGGGGGAATGGCTACACCTTC	CASGDRGNGYTF
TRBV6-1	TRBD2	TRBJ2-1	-	TGTGCCAGCAGCCACATGGTACTAGCGGTAGTGGATGAGCAGTTCTTC	CASSHMVLAVVDEQFF
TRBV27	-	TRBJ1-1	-	TGTGCCACCAGAAGGAACACTGAAGCTTTCTTT	CATRRNTEAFF
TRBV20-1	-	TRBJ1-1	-	TGCAGTGCCCTAGATTACACTGAAGCTTTCTTT	CSALDYTEAFF
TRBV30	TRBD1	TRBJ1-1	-	TGTGCCTGGAGCCACGGGACAGGTTTGAACACTGAAGCTTTCTTT	CAWSHGTGLNTEAFF
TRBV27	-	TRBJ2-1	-	TGTGCCAGCAGTTTACCCCGGGGGCGGGGCGATGAGCAGTTCTTC	CASSLPRGRGDEQFF
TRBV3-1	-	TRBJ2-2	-	TGTGCCAGCAGCCAAGTAGTCACCGGGGAGCTGTTTTTT	CASSQVVTGELFF
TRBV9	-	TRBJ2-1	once	TGTGCCAGCAGCGTAGCGGGATTACCCTACAATGAGCAGTTCTTC	CASSVAGLPYNEQFF
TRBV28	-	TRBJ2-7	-	TGTGCCAGCAGGCCCCTCCGGGACCGTGAGCACGAGCAGTACTTC	CASRPLRDREHEQYF
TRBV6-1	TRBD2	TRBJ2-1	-	TGTGCCAGCAGTCCCAGACTAGCGGGAGTAGGCAATGAGCAGTTCTTC	CASSPRLAGVGNEQFF
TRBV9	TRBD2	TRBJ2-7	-	TGTGCCAGCAGCCCCACGTGGACTAGCGACTACTCCTACGAGCAGTACTTC	CASSPTWTSDYSYEQYF